The clone carrying this T cell receptor beta chain occurred a few times. Germline CDR1 LGHDT, CDR2 YNNKEL (reference sequence). The V gene lost 5 bases and the J gene lost 1 base, with 14 bases spanning the gap. This CDR3 spans 15 amino acids. The entry originates in a study of blood T cells in healthy people across ages. Primed by a sample-barcoded 5' primer and a J-beta primer mix, a second PCR proceeded for roughly 6 to 12 cycles. TCRdb passed the 5' RACE reads through MiXCR, listing each CDR3 protein once. The sample has 600,000 or so distinct CDR3 sequences; about 30% are singletons. Sequencing was done on a sample of blood. The clonotype comes from a woman at least 80 years old in good health. The genes are TRBV3-1 and TRBJ1-1; weak D call: TRBD1 (5 bases). The DNA for the CDR3 is TGTGCCAGCAGCATGATTCCAGGGAAGAACACTGAAGCTTTCTTT. Residues: CASSMIPGKNTEAFF. The full variable domain, rest sourced from reference TRBV3-1 and TRBJ1-1, is DTAVSQTPKYLVTQMGNDKSIKCEQNLGHDTMYWYKQDSKKFLKIMFSYNNKELIINETVPNRFSPKSPDKAHLNLHINSLELGDSAVYFCASSMIPGKNTEAFFGQGTRLTVV.